This T cell receptor beta chain was observed in a study of identifying expanded T cells in peripheral blood. Findings and caveats of the study: Differentially abundant clones: about 1.2 between replicates, about 15 at around 14 days, less than 20 at four.

TCRdb keeps only in-frame clones here, not all; method: immunoSEQ multiplex PCR. In the table there are more than 65,000 clones, 89% of which are singletons. This clone was detected only once. Antigen unknown. The germline V gene encodes CDR1 LNHDA and CDR2 SQIVND (reference sequence). CDR3 length: 18 residues. V lost 3 bases, J lost 0 bases, and 21 bases lay in between. The clonotype was recovered from a person between 18 and 75 years old in good health. The J gene is TRBJ2-7, the V gene TRBV19; maybe TRBD1 (6 bases). Material: blood. The CDR3: CASSIFPPGHPLSYEQYF. For the CDR3, the DNA is TGTGCCAGTAGTATTTTCCCCCCGGGACACCCCCTCTCCTACGAGCAGTACTTC.